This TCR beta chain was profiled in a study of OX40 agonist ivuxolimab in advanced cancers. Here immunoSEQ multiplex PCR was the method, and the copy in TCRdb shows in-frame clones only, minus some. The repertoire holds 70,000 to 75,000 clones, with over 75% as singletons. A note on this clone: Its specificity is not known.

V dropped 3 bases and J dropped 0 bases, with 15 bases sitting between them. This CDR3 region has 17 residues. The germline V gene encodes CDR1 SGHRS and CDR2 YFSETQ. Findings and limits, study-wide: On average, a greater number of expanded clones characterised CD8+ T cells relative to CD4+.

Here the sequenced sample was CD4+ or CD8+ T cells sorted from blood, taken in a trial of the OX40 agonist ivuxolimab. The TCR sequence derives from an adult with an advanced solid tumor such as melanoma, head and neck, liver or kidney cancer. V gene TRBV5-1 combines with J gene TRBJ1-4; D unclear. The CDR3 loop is CASSSGGGVATNEKLFF. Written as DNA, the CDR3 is TGCGCCAGCAGCTCGGGCGGAGGAGTCGCAACTAATGAAAAACTGTTTTTT.